The next 22 T cell receptor beta chains were all read from a single sample in a study of T cells in Graves' hyperthyroidism and ophthalmopathy. RNA transcripts gave rise to amplified TCR beta CDR3 regions. Researchers ran a first-round RT-PCR on the TCR CDR3 using the HTBI primer set. MiXCR was run by TCRdb on the multiplex PCR reads, yielding one entry per CDR3 protein. Of 540,000 or so distinct CDR3 sequences in the sample, about 43% are singletons; the top ten hold 15% to 20%. The specimen sequenced was peripheral blood or thyroid tissue (not recorded which). The receptors shown here come from an adult woman with Graves' disease, either hyperthyroidism or ophthalmopathy (not recorded which).

This clonotype has ten or more counts. This chain connects TRBV7-2 to TRBJ2-7; D not resolved. V lost 3 bases and J 1 base, leaving 7 bases between the germline ends. Germline CDR1 SGHTA, CDR2 FQGNSA. This CDR3 is 13 amino acids long. CDR3 residues: CASSLSGSYEQYF. As DNA, the CDR3 is TGTGCCAGCAGCTTGTCCGGATCCTACGAGCAGTACTTC.

The CDR3 sequence is CASSLFHSGAYEQYF. For the CDR3, the DNA is TGTGCCAGCAGTTTATTCCATAGCGGAGCCTACGAGCAGTACTTC. The J gene is TRBJ2-7, the V gene TRBV27, with TRBD2 as a possible D gene (6 bases). CDR1 and CDR2 (germline): MNHEY, SMNVEV (reference sequence). V was cut by 1 base and J by 2 bases, with 12 bases left in between. The CDR3 has 15 residues.

The chain joins TRBV2 to TRBJ2-5; the D is unclear. There are 16 residues in the CDR3. V was clipped by 4 bases and J by 2 bases, with 17 bases between them. Germline CDR1 is SNHLY and CDR2 is FYNNEI. For the CDR3, the DNA is TGTGCCAGCAGTGTGGCGCTTGGTCCAAGGCAAGAGACCCAGTACTTC. It translates to CASSVALGPRQETQYF.

V and J are TRBV12-3 or TRBV12-4 and TRBJ1-2; D perhaps matches TRBD1 (5 bases). This CDR3 has 13 residues. V lost 4 bases and J lost 7, with 13 bases in between. The CDR3: CASSSSTGGGYTF. CDR3 DNA sequence: TGTGCCAGCAGTTCCTCCACGGGGGGTGGCTACACCTTC.

This clonotype has just a few counts. The chain joins TRBV20-1 to TRBJ2-5; 8 nucleotides match TRBD2. Losses at the gene ends were 3 bases for V and 2 bases for J; bases not matched to a gene: 5. This CDR3 region has 14 residues. Germline assignment: CDR1 DFQATT and CDR2 SNEGSKA (reference sequence). CDR3 coding DNA: TGCAGTGCTAGTGGCGGGGGGACTCAAGAGACCCAGTACTTC. It specifies CSASGGGTQETQYF.

V and J are TRBV12-3 or TRBV12-4 and TRBJ1-6; 8 nucleotides align to TRBD1. The CDR3 contains 16 residues. Losses at the gene ends were 2 bases for V and 10 bases for J; bases not matched to a gene: 10. The CDR3 DNA sequence: TGTGCCAGCAGTTTAAGGGGGCAGGGGGCACAATCACCCCTCCACTTT. The encoded protein is CASSLRGQGAQSPLHF.

Written as DNA, the CDR3 is TGTGCCAGCCTGAGGGGGCCCCCCTACGAGCAGTACTTC. Residues: CASLRGPPYEQYF. The chain links TRBV28 to TRBJ2-7, with 7 bases matching TRBD1. This CDR3 has 13 residues. V was clipped by 8 bases and J by 2 bases; unmatched bases: 6. CDR1 is MDHEN, CDR2 SYDVKM, per germline.

The rearrangement uses TRBV12-3 or TRBV12-4 and TRBJ2-7; D is undetermined. The CDR3 totals 13 residues. V lost 6 bases, J lost 2 bases, and 11 bases lay in between. CDR3 DNA: TGTGCCAGCAGGGGAACAAAAACCTACGAGCAGTACTTC. Residues: CASRGTKTYEQYF.

This clonotype was detected only once. The chain combines TRBV20-1 with TRBJ2-7, with TRBD2 matching 10 bases. The trim removed 3 bases at V and 6 bases at J, leaving 11 bases unmatched. The CDR3 length is 15 residues. Germline V gives CDR1 DFQATT, CDR2 SNEGSKA (reference sequence). The CDR3 sequence is CSASLWASGSSEQYF. For the CDR3, the DNA is TGCAGTGCTAGTTTATGGGCTAGCGGGAGTTCCGAGCAGTACTTC.

The rearrangement joins TRBV5-2 to TRBJ2-2; no DNA check was done on the table's D call, TRBD1. TRBV5-2 is a recognized pseudogene. This CDR3 contains 14 residues. The CDR3, as DNA: TGTGCCAGCAAGATCCAGGGTGACACCGGGGAGCTGTTTTTT. Translating gives CASKIQGDTGELFF.

Only a few counts were recorded for this clonotype. A read error may produce the germline difference seen at one junction end. V gene TRBV10-3 combines with J gene TRBJ2-5; no definite D call. Germline V gene data show CDR1 as ENHRY and CDR2 as SYGVKD. This CDR3 spans 12 amino acids. CDR3 amino acids: CAISPARETQHF. The CDR3 nucleotides are TGTGCCATCAGCCCAGCGAGAGAGACCCAGCACTTC.

The chain is built from TRBV20-1 and TRBJ2-5; 8 bases fit TRBD2. The CDR3 loop spans 13 amino acids. The V gene's germline CDR1 is DFQATT and CDR2 SNEGSKA (reference sequence). CDR3 protein: CSARLAGQETQYF. CDR3 in DNA: TGCAGCGCTCGTTTAGCGGGGCAAGAGACCCAGTACTTC.

This clonotype was seen only a few times. The CDR3 region is CASSTGHQFAGNTIYF. CDR3 DNA: TGTGCCAGCAGTACGGGACACCAGTTCGCGGGCAACACCATATATTTT. The chain uses TRBV11-1 and TRBJ1-3, with D possibly matching TRBD1 (6 bases). The germline gives CDR1 SGHAT, CDR2 FQDESV (reference sequence). This CDR3 is built from 16 residues. Trimming left V 6 bases short and J 7 bases short, with 22 bases between.

There are a few counts of this clonotype. The chain uses TRBV7-2 and TRBJ1-5; maybe TRBD1 (5 bases). The CDR3 has 13 amino acids. Trimming took off 6 bases at V and 4 bases at J, with 10 bases between the two ends. Germline lookup yields CDR1 SGHTA and CDR2 FQGNSA. The CDR3 DNA sequence: TGTGCCAGCAGTGGACAAGCTAATCAGCCCCAGCATTTT. Amino acid sequence: CASSGQANQPQHF.

At least ten counts were recorded for this clonotype. The V and J genes are TRBV7-9 and TRBJ2-7, with 9 positions matching TRBD2. The J segment lost 2 bases and the V segment lost 5 bases, leaving 10 bases of the junction unmatched. The CDR3 loop spans 16 amino acids. Germline CDR1 is SEHNR and CDR2 is FQNEAQ (reference sequence). The CDR3 reads CASSARVAGVAYEQYF. CDR3 DNA sequence: TGTGCCAGCAGCGCCAGGGTAGCGGGAGTAGCCTACGAGCAGTACTTC.

The chain uses TRBV10-3 and TRBJ2-7, with 9 bases matching TRBD1. CDR1 and CDR2 (germline): ENHRY, SYGVKD. The ends lost 7 bases at V and 2 bases at J; junction bases unmatched: 6. This CDR3 is built from 14 residues. CDR3 residues: CAIKGQGQTYEQYF. CDR3 DNA: TGTGCCATCAAGGGACAGGGACAGACCTACGAGCAGTACTTC.

The chain uses TRBV10-3 and TRBJ1-5, with TRBD1 matching 7 bases. Looked up from germline, CDR1 is ENHRY and CDR2 is SYGVKD. The V segment lost 4 bases and the J segment 0 bases; nucleotides outside the gene matches: 3. The CDR3 contains 15 residues. The CDR3 protein is CAISGTGYSNQPQHF. The CDR3 DNA is TGTGCCATCAGTGGGACAGGCTATAGCAATCAGCCCCAGCATTTT.

This chain links TRBV15 with TRBJ1-3; a possible D gene is TRBD2 (5 bases). The J call may not be correct, given that the DNA end is closer to TRBJ2-3. Looked up from germline, CDR1 is LNHNV and CDR2 is YYDKDF (reference sequence). This CDR3 has 13 residues. CDR3 in amino acids: CATSRGDTDTQYF. The CDR3 DNA is TGTGCCACCAGCAGGGGAGACACAGATACGCAGTATTTT.

The chain recombines TRBV7-2 with TRBJ1-2; maybe TRBD1 (5 bases). Germline V gives CDR1 SGHTA, CDR2 FQGNSA. This CDR3 contains 13 residues. Trimming pared 5 bases from V and 7 bases from J, leaving 14 bases between. CDR3 amino acids: CASSAGPGGGYTF. CDR3 sequence (DNA): TGTGCCAGCAGCGCGGGACCCGGTGGTGGCTACACCTTC. The variable domain in full, with the rest retrieved from reference TRBV7-2 and TRBJ1-2, is GAGVSQSPSNKVTEKGKDVELRCDPISGHTALYWYRQSLGQGLEFLIYFQGNSAPDKSGLPSDRFSAERTGGSVSTLTIQRTQQEDSAVYLCASSAGPGGGYTFGSGTRLTVV.

This clonotype was seen many times. The V and J genes are TRBV7-2 and TRBJ2-2, with D perhaps matching TRBD1 (5 bases). The CDR3 spans 15 residues. Germline V gives CDR1 SGHTA, CDR2 FQGNSA. Between the trimmed V and J ends, which lost 8 bases and 5 bases, there was a span of 18 bases. CDR3 sequence reads: CASGAQTVTTGELFF. The CDR3 DNA reads TGTGCCAGCGGTGCCCAGACAGTTACTACCGGGGAGCTGTTTTTT.

This clonotype was recorded at least ten times. The J gene is TRBJ1-2, the V gene TRBV5-1; TRBD1 aligns across 7 bases. The germline CDR1 and CDR2 sequences are SGHRS and YFSETQ. This CDR3 comprises 13 residues. J gave up 6 bases and V 2 bases, and 4 bases lay outside the gene matches. In nucleotides, the CDR3 is TGCGCCAGCAGCTTCACAGGGGTGGATGGCTACACCTTC. Protein sequence: CASSFTGVDGYTF. Filled out from reference TRBV5-1 and TRBJ1-2, the complete variable domain reads KAGVTQTPRYLIKTRGQQVTLSCSPISGHRSVSWYQQTPGQGLQFLFEYFSETQRNKGNFPGRFSGRQFSNSRSEMNVSTLELGDSALYLCASSFTGVDGYTFGSGTRLTVV.

This clonotype was seen repeatedly, ten times or more. The chain employs TRBV20-1 and TRBJ1-5; 11 nucleotides agree with TRBD1. V was pared by 6 bases and J by 7 bases, with 5 bases of the junction left unmatched. Germline V gene sequence: CDR1 DFQATT, CDR2 SNEGSKA (reference sequence). The CDR3 spans 13 residues. The CDR3 sequence is CSARRTGGQPQHF. In nucleotides, the CDR3 is TGCAGTGCCCGGAGGACAGGGGGCCAGCCCCAGCATTTT.